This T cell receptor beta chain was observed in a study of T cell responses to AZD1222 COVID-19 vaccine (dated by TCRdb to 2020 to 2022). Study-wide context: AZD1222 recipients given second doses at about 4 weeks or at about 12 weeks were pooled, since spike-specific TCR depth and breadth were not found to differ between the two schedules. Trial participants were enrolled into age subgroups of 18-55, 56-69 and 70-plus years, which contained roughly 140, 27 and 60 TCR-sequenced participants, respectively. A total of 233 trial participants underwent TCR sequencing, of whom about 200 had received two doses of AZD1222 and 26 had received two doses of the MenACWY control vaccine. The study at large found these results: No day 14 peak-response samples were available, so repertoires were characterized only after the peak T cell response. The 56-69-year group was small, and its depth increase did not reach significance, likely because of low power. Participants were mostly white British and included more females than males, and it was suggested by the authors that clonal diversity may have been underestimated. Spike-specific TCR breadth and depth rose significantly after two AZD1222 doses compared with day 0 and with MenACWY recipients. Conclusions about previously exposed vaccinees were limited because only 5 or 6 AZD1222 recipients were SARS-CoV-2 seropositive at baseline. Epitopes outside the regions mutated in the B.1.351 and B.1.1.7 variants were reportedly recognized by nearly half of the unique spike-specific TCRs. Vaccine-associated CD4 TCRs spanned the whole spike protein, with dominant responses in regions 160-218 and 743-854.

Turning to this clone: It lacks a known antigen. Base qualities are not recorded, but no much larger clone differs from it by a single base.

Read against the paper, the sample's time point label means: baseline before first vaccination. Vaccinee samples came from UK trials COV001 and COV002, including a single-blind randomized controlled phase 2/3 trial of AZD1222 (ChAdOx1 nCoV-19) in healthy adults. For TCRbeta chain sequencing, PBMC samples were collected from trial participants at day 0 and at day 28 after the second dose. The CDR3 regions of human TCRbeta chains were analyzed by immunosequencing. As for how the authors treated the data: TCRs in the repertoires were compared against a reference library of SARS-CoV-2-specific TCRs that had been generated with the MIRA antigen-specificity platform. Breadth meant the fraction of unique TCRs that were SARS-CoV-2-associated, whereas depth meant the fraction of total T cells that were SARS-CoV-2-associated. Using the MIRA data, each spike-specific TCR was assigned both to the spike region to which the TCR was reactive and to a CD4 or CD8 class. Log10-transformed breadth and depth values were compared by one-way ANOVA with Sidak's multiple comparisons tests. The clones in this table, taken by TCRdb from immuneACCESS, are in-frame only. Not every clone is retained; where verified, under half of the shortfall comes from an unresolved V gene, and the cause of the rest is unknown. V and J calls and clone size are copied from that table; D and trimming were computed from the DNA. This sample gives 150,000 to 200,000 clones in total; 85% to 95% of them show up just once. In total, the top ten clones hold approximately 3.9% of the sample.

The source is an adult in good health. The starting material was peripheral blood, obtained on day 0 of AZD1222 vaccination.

The CDR3 region reads CASSEESGTNYEQYF. The nucleotide sequence reads as follows: TGTGCCAGCAGTGAGGAATCAGGGACAAACTACGAGCAGTACTTC. Recombination joined TRBV2 with TRBJ2-7; perhaps TRBD1 is the D gene, with 6 bases matching. V is clipped by 3 bases and J by 3 bases, and the sequence between their germline boundaries is 15 bases long. Including cysteine and phenylalanine, the CDR3 has 15 amino acids. The retained sequence is limited to the CDR3, 45 bases, with the frame set at the first base. CDR1 and CDR2 are read off the germline V gene as SNHLY and FYNNEI.